The sequence of this TCR beta chain was determined in a study of identical twins. Study findings and constraints: For monozygotic twins, models underestimated out-of-frame TCR alpha sharing.

TCRdb independently ran MiXCR on the 5' RACE reads; one entry per CDR3 protein. The sample lists 400,000 to 650,000 distinct CDR3 sequences; about 20% were seen once. This CDR3 is built from 12 residues. V shed 2 bases and J shed 8 bases, with 10 bases lying between them. The V gene's germline CDR1 is SGHTA and CDR2 FQGNSA. A remark on this clonotype: Its antigen is still unknown.

The same sample was also studied in work on T cells expressing NK-cell markers. That paper notes: Sorted CD3+CD56+NKG2C+, CD3+CD56+NKG2C- and CD3+CD56-NKG2C+ T-cell subsets were beta-chain profiled.

The rearrangement joins TRBV7-2 to TRBJ2-7; D is ambiguous. Input material: CD4+ T cells sorted from blood. This receptor was identified in a woman between 18 and 30 years old in good health. The CDR3 is CASSLSRMKQYF. The CDR3 coding sequence is TGTGCCAGCAGCTTAAGCAGAATGAAGCAGTACTTC.